These 19 T cell receptor beta chains originate from one sample sequenced in a study of control samples from healthy donors and cancer patients. The protocol was immunoSEQ multiplex PCR, while the TCRdb copy is restricted to in-frame clones and leaves out a portion. The sample lists over 20,000 clones; roughly 80% were seen once. Sequenced: PBMCs. These receptors all stem from a man aged 55-75 years with colorectal cancer.

This chain links TRBV27 with TRBJ2-3; D tentatively fits TRBD1 or TRBD2 (5 bases each). V shed 2 bases and J shed 3 bases, with 9 bases lying between them. The length of the CDR3 is 14 residues. Germline CDR1 and CDR2: MNHEY and SMNVEV (reference sequence). Here the CDR3 reads CASSLRDGTDTQYF. The CDR3 coding sequence is TGTGCCAGCAGTTTACGGGACGGGACAGATACGCAGTATTTT.

This chain connects TRBV7-9 to TRBJ2-6; D is ambiguous. CDR3 size: 16 residues. V was cut by 5 bases and J by 0 bases, with 11 bases left in between. CDR1 SEHNR and CDR2 FQNEAQ come from the germline V gene (reference sequence). The CDR3 nucleotides are TGTGCCAGCAGCCCACCAGGTAGCTCTGGGGCCAACGTCCTGACTTTC. It specifies CASSPPGSSGANVLTF.

This clone was observed a few times. V usage is TRBV10-3 and J usage is TRBJ2-3, with 8 nucleotides matching TRBD1. Germline trimming cut 6 bases from V and 0 bases from J; bases unmatched to any gene: 5. This CDR3 region has 15 residues. Germline CDR1 ENHRY, CDR2 SYGVKD. The CDR3 DNA sequence: TGTGCCATCAGCGCCCGGGACAGGAGCACAGATACGCAGTATTTT. This codes for CAISARDRSTDTQYF.

The chain links TRBV29-1 to TRBJ2-3; a possible D gene is TRBD1 (6 bases). CDR3 length equals 13 residues. V was clipped by 3 bases and J by 4 bases, with 11 bases between them. Germline V CDR1 and CDR2: SQVTM, ANQGSEA. The CDR3: CSVDPQGADTQYF. CDR3 nucleotides: TGCAGCGTTGATCCACAGGGAGCAGATACGCAGTATTTT.

The chain employs TRBV4-3 and TRBJ2-1, with D uncertain. The CDR3 runs 13 residues. Deletions cut 4 bases from V and 7 bases from J, with 11 bases between. CDR1 is LGHNA, CDR2 YSLEER, per germline. CDR3 amino acids: CASSPREGNEQFF. For the CDR3, the DNA is TGCGCCAGCAGCCCCCGAGAAGGGAATGAGCAGTTCTTC.

This chain links TRBV5-1 with TRBJ1-2, with D perhaps matching TRBD1 (6 bases). Germline loops: CDR1 SGHRS, CDR2 YFSETQ. V lost 3 bases to trimming and J lost 7 bases, with 16 bases between them. The CDR3 is 14 residues long. CDR3 nucleotides: TGCGCCAGCAGCTCTCAGGGGAGTGGGGGTGGCTACACCTTC. Translated, it gives CASSSQGSGGGYTF. Full variable domain (missing parts from reference TRBV5-1 and TRBJ1-2): KAGVTQTPRYLIKTRGQQVTLSCSPISGHRSVSWYQQTPGQGLQFLFEYFSETQRNKGNFPGRFSGRQFSNSRSEMNVSTLELGDSALYLCASSSQGSGGGYTFGSGTRLTVV.

The V gene is TRBV6-5, the J gene TRBJ1-4; 9 nucleotides align to TRBD1. V lost 5 bases and J lost 7; bases outside the gene matches: 5. The CDR3 is made up of 14 amino acids. The germline V gene has CDR1 MNHEY and CDR2 SVGAGI. The CDR3, as DNA: TGTGCCAGCAGTCCTACAGGGGGCATTGAAAAACTGTTTTTT. Protein: CASSPTGGIEKLFF.

The rearrangement links TRBV2 to TRBJ1-5; D is undetermined. This CDR3 has 16 residues. Trimming stripped 2 bases from V and 4 bases from J, with 15 bases between. Germline assignment: CDR1 SNHLY and CDR2 FYNNEI. The CDR3 coding sequence is TGTGCCAGCAGTGAATTCGGTAGGGAGCGAAATCAGCCCCAGCATTTT. This sequence encodes CASSEFGRERNQPQHF.

The chain employs TRBV2 and TRBJ2-2, with TRBD1 matching over 11 bases. This CDR3 is 13 amino acids long. Germline values: CDR1 SNHLY, CDR2 FYNNEI. With V trimmed by 6 bases and J by 6 bases, 0 bases remained unmatched. The CDR3 coding sequence is TGTGCCAGCAGGGGACAGGGGGCCGGGGAGCTGTTTTTT. It encodes CASRGQGAGELFF.

This clone has just one count. The rearrangement links TRBV6-5 to TRBJ1-2, with D perhaps matching TRBD1 (5 bases). Germline V gene data show CDR1 as MNHEY and CDR2 as SVGAGI. V shed 11 bases and J shed 8 bases, with 21 bases lying between them. CDR3 length: 13 residues. CDR3 in amino acids: CAHQMGRSAGYTF. CDR3 coding DNA: TGTGCCCACCAAATGGGACGGTCAGCAGGCTACACCTTC.

The rearrangement links TRBV19 to TRBJ2-2; D is ambiguous. The V gene lost 5 bases and the J gene lost 1 base, with 14 bases spanning the gap. The germline gives CDR1 LNHDA, CDR2 SQIVND (reference sequence). This CDR3 has 16 amino acids. CDR3 loop: CASSSGREKNTGELFF. CDR3 nucleotide sequence: TGTGCCAGTAGTTCTGGACGCGAGAAGAACACCGGGGAGCTGTTTTTT. Drawing the rest from reference TRBV19 and TRBJ2-2, the complete variable domain is DGGITQSPKYLFRKEGQNVTLSCEQNLNHDAMYWYRQDPGQGLRLIYYSQIVNDFQKGDIAEGYSVSREKKESFPLTVTSAQKNPTAFYLCASSSGREKNTGELFFGEGSRLTVL.

J is TRBJ1-2 and V is TRBV18; no firm D call. The germline CDR1 and CDR2 sequences are KGHSH and LQKENI. CDR3 length: 13 residues. Between the trimmed V and J ends, which lost 3 bases and 5 bases, there was a span of 10 bases. CDR3 DNA: TGTGCCAGCTCACCCATTCCGGATTATGGCTACACCTTC. Its translation: CASSPIPDYGYTF. The full variable domain, rest sourced from reference TRBV18 and TRBJ1-2, is NAGVMQNPRHLVRRRGQEARLRCSPMKGHSHVYWYRQLPEEGLKFMVYLQKENIIDESGMPKERFSAEFPKEGPSILRIQQVVRGDSAAYFCASSPIPDYGYTFGSGTRLTVV.

V is TRBV6-5 and J is TRBJ2-1, with TRBD2 as a possible D gene (6 bases). Trimming shortened V by 6 bases and J by 6 bases, and 15 bases separated the two germline ends. Germline lookup yields CDR1 MNHEY and CDR2 SVGAGI. This CDR3 contains 14 residues. The CDR3 here is CASSLSGGGNEQFF. CDR3 coding DNA: TGTGCCAGCAGCCTCTCCGGGGGAGGCAATGAGCAGTTCTTC.

V usage is TRBV30 and J usage is TRBJ1-5, with D possibly TRBD1 on 6 matching bases. V lost 2 bases to trimming and J lost 2 bases, with 13 bases between them. Per germline, CDR1 GTSNPN and CDR2 SVGIG (reference sequence). The CDR3 length is 15 residues. The DNA for the CDR3 is TGTGCCTGGAGTAGAGGGGGGTTTGGCAATCAGCCCCAGCATTTT. This encodes CAWSRGGFGNQPQHF. The complete variable domain, with remaining parts taken from reference TRBV30 and TRBJ1-5, reads SQTIHQWPATLVQPVGSPLSLECTVEGTSNPNLYWYRQAAGRGLQLLFYSVGIGQISSEVPQNLSASRPQDRQFILSSKKLLLSDSGFYLCAWSRGGFGNQPQHFGDGTRLSIL.

This chain joins TRBV18 and TRBJ1-3, with D tentatively TRBD1 (5 bases). CDR1 is KGHSH and CDR2 is LQKENI in the germline V gene. This CDR3 comprises 15 residues. V lost 2 bases to trimming and J lost 3 bases, with 11 bases between them. CDR3 DNA sequence: TGTGCCAGCTCACCAGGCGGGACGGTTGGAAACACCATATATTTT. Translating it yields CASSPGGTVGNTIYF. The variable domain in full, completed from reference TRBV18 and TRBJ1-3, reads NAGVMQNPRHLVRRRGQEARLRCSPMKGHSHVYWYRQLPEEGLKFMVYLQKENIIDESGMPKERFSAEFPKEGPSILRIQQVVRGDSAAYFCASSPGGTVGNTIYFGEGSWLTVV.

The chain recombines TRBV4-1 with TRBJ1-1; D gene ambiguous. Germline CDR1 is MGHRA and CDR2 is YSYEKL. CDR3 length: 14 residues. Trimming shortened V by 4 bases and J by 5 bases, and 14 bases separated the two germline ends. This CDR3 reads CASSPGGLRTEAFF. The CDR3 DNA follows: TGCGCCAGCAGCCCTGGTGGTCTGAGGACTGAAGCTTTCTTT.

The chain has TRBV10-3 and TRBJ1-5; D possibly corresponds to TRBD1 (5 bases). The CDR3 spans 12 residues. CDR1 ENHRY and CDR2 SYGVKD come from the germline V gene. V was pared by 4 bases and J by 7 bases, with 8 bases between. The DNA for the CDR3 is TGTGCCATCAGTGGAGGGGAGCAGCCCCAGCATTTT. It codes for CAISGGEQPQHF.

The genes are TRBV4-1 and TRBJ2-7, with 12 bases identical to TRBD2. The germline V gene encodes CDR1 MGHRA and CDR2 YSYEKL. CDR3 length: 19 residues. V shed 0 bases and J 0 bases; nucleotides not matched to a gene: 9. The CDR3 DNA is TGCGCCAGCAGCCAAGATGAGCCTAGCGGGGGGGTCAGCTCCTACGAGCAGTACTTC. It translates to CASSQDEPSGGVSSYEQYF.

V gene TRBV5-1 combines with J gene TRBJ1-1, with 11 bases lining up with TRBD1. Germline CDR1 reads SGHRS; CDR2 reads YFSETQ. J gave up 1 base and V 4 bases, and 6 bases lay outside the gene matches. This CDR3 region has 16 residues. The DNA for the CDR3 is TGCGCCAGCAGCACGGACAGGGGGCTGGAGAACACTGAAGCTTTCTTT. Protein product: CASSTDRGLENTEAFF.